The following is a T cell receptor (beta chain) sequence with its context. This clone's antigen is unknown. Per-base quality was not reported, and no clone a single base away is much larger than it. These data are taken from a study of shared clonotypes between healthy human individuals (TCRdb year 2020). Background for the entire study: The cohort comprised a couple of women and a few men aged 18 to 49 years. For each donor, CD4 naive and CD4 memory were each given three plates, CD8 naive was given two plates, and CD8 memory was given one plate. Blood TCR repertoires of four to six healthy adults were deeply sequenced to estimate repertoire size and the extent of clonotype sharing between individuals. Leukapheresis yielded between about 0.85 and 10 billion PBMCs per donor. Different laboratories and diverse techniques were used to prepare libraries and sequence TCR repertoires, to increase sequencing depth and limit assay-specific biases.

TCR CDR3 regions were amplified from genomic DNA by multiplex PCR using the deep immunoSEQ assay. Extracted genomic DNA from each cell subset was spread evenly across all wells of several immunoSEQ 96-well plates, with each plate serving as a replicate. For sorted subsets, each replicate PCR was loaded with roughly 190 ng genomic DNA, equivalent to approximately 27,000 T cell genomes. Purified libraries were measured with a Qubit 3.0 fluorometer, size-checked on a Bioanalyzer 2100, and measured again with the KAPA Library Quantification kit. Each immunoSEQ 96-well plate was sequenced on its own single-read 150-cycle Illumina NextSeq 550 flow cell. As for the authors' bioinformatics: Because the immunoSEQ output included only junctional sequences and no quality scores, the filtering could not be the same as the filtering used for full-length reads. Sequences were annotated with PyIR, a Python wrapper for IgBLAST v1.9, and V/J genes and CDR3 were assigned using IMGT germline references. Reads were filtered out if the reads had weak V/J assignments (E-value above 1e-6), no CDR3, stop codons, out-of-frame junctions, or ambiguous translated residues. V3J clonotypes were defined as sequences sharing an identical inferred V gene, J gene, and CDR3 amino acid sequence. Percentage overlap between repertoires was computed as shared unique clonotypes divided by the size of the smaller repertoire. Three approaches were used to assess repertoire richness: RTK rarefaction, the Chao1 estimator, and Recon v2.1 estimates of unobserved clonotypes. For all TCRbeta clonotypes obtained by the gDNA method from a few donors, generation probabilities were computed with OLGA. The source is immuneACCESS, and TCRdb retained only in-frame sequences with V and J called. Part of the clones is not carried over; for the studies checked, unresolved V genes explain less than half of this, and the remainder is unexplained. Clonal size and the V and J genes are those of that table, whereas D and trimming came from the DNA. Counted in this sample were about 2.1 million clones; around 93% of them appeared once. The top ten hold approximately 1.7% of the sample.

Overall results and qualifications from the work: Pairwise subsampling indicated that sequencing depth was expected to affect the degree of clonotype sharing among donors. When several donors were compared, the shared fraction of clonotypes was about 5% for naive CD4, approximately 3.3% for naive CD8, more than 2% for memory CD4, and roughly 0.43% for memory CD8. Sampling was restricted to blood, and TCR repertoires in tissues likely differ from the TCR repertoires found in blood. Compared with non-shared clonotypes, the clonotypes found in all four sorted-subset donors had higher generation probabilities. Because the study included only a small number of donors, the genetic and exposure-history diversity represented was limited. Estimated clonotype richness was generally larger for naive than for memory subsets. Incomplete sequencing was indicated by rarefaction of sorted-subset datasets, despite the large sequencing depth.

CD8 naive samples consisted of CD45RO-negative cells that were positively selected for CCR7, yielding a CD45RA+CCR7+ population without TemRA cells. The donors were healthy, HIV-negative adults with no recently reported acute infections or vaccinations. All donors were Caucasian adults living in Nashville, Tennessee, USA. After blood collection by leukapheresis, PBMCs were isolated using Ficoll-Histopaque density gradient centrifugation and then cryopreserved in the vapor phase of liquid nitrogen. Analytical flow cytometry was used to check the purity and quantity of every magnetically sorted T cell population. Genomic DNA was isolated from each sorted fraction and quantified by UV absorbance on a Nanodrop 2000c. The sample taken for sequencing was naive CD8+ T cells from PBMCs. This specimen's cell subset or site label, interpreted: CD45RA+CCR7+. The receptor comes from a man aged 18-30 years in good health. Some clones in this sample may be carry-over from other donors' samples.

The base sequence is TGCGCCAGCAGCCAAGGTAACAGGGGCGCGGGACTAGCGCTCGAGCAGTACTTC. Its translation is CASSQGNRGAGLALEQYF. The rearranged segments are TRBV4-1 and TRBJ2-7, with TRBD2 identical over 10 junction bases. From a lookup of the germline V gene, CDR1 and CDR2 are MGHRA and YSYEKL. The CDR3 runs 18 amino acids, cysteine and phenylalanine included. Only CDR3 DNA remains: 54 bases, in frame from the first base. V trim: 1 base; J trim: 6 bases; unmatched bases: 15.